This is a list of T cell receptor beta chains from one sample in a study of CD8 T cells in Susac syndrome. TCRdb reprocessed the immunoSEQ multiplex PCR reads with MiXCR, giving one entry per CDR3 protein. The sample comprises around 71,000 distinct CDR3 sequences, 96% of which are singletons, and 0.1% to 0.12% rests with the top ten. Source material: CD4+ T cells from PBMCs. The receptors originated from a human donor with multiple sclerosis. The CDR3 runs from the conserved cysteine through the conserved F or W. The order of the fields is CDR3 length, D gene, J gene, V gene, clone size, CDR3 DNA, CDR3 protein. D genes are given only for firm matches. Clone sizes are given selectively: once, few, many, or a class where the clone is expanded.

13 . TRBJ1-1 TRBV11-3 . TGTGCCAGCAGCTTCAGCAGGAACACTGAAGCTTTCTTT CASSFSRNTEAFF
13 . TRBJ1-5 TRBV7-2 few TGTGCCAGCAGCTCAGGGGTCAATCAGCCCCAGCATTTT CASSSGVNQPQHF
19 TRBD1 TRBJ1-4 TRBV27 . TGTGCCAGCAGTGAACGAGAGCCGCTCGGGACAGCACATAATGAAAAACTGTTTTTT CASSEREPLGTAHNEKLFF
15 . TRBJ1-6 TRBV5-6 . TGTGCCAGCAGCTTGGAAGGCCTTCCGGGGTCACCCCTCCACTTT CASSLEGLPGSPLHF
11 . TRBJ2-5 TRBV29-1 . TGCAGCTCCGGCGCGGGAGAGACCCAGTACTTC CSSGAGETQYF
15 . TRBJ2-1 TRBV6-6 . TGTGCCAGCAGTTACCAAGGGGGGCCCCACAATGAGCAGTTCTTC CASSYQGGPHNEQFF
10 . TRBJ2-6 TRBV29-1 . TGCAGCGGCGGGGCCAACGTCCTGACTTTC CSGGANVLTF
13 TRBD1 TRBJ1-2 TRBV29-1 . TGCAGCGCCGAAGCGGGACAGGGCTATGGCTACACCTTC CSAEAGQGYGYTF
14 TRBD1 TRBJ1-6 TRBV20-1 . TGCAGTGCTAGATCCGGGACAGTAGATTCACCCCTCCACTTT CSARSGTVDSPLHF
15 TRBD2 TRBJ2-5 TRBV19 . TGTGCCAGTAGCCGTAGCGGGGGGGTGCAAGAGACCCAGTACTTC CASSRSGGVQETQYF